This T cell receptor beta chain was recovered during a study of T-cell reconstitution after alpha-beta-depleted transplantation in children. Whole-study results and caveats: One year after transplant, T-cell counts and diversity came mostly from newly produced T cells. Recipient T cells and thymic progenitors that survived were the source of the high TCRbeta diversity seen at day 60 in some patients. Reported findings indicate that, about two months after transplant, alpha-beta T cells came from several hundred expanded clones, which were derived from non-depleted graft cells.

This clonotype showed up just a few times. Its antigen is unknown. TCRbeta library construction was performed incorporating unique molecular identifiers. Each CDR3 protein is one row after TCRdb ran MiXCR on the PCR reads. The table lists roughly 670,000 distinct CDR3 sequences, about an eighth of them singletons. Trimming left V 6 bases short and J 6 bases short, with 18 bases between. The CDR3 totals 13 residues. Germline loops: CDR1 DFQATT, CDR2 SNEGSKA (reference sequence). This sequence was found in a girl aged 2-10 years with congenital amegakaryocytic thrombocytopenia, due to receive a stem cell transplant. The sample was PBMCs, taken before TCRalphabeta/CD19-depleted stem cell transplant. The chain joins TRBV20-1 to TRBJ2-7; a weak D match, TRBD2 (6 bases). CDR3 sequence (DNA): TGCAGTGCAACCAGCGGGTCTAAGAGCGAGCAGTACTTC. Translated, it gives CSATSGSKSEQYF.